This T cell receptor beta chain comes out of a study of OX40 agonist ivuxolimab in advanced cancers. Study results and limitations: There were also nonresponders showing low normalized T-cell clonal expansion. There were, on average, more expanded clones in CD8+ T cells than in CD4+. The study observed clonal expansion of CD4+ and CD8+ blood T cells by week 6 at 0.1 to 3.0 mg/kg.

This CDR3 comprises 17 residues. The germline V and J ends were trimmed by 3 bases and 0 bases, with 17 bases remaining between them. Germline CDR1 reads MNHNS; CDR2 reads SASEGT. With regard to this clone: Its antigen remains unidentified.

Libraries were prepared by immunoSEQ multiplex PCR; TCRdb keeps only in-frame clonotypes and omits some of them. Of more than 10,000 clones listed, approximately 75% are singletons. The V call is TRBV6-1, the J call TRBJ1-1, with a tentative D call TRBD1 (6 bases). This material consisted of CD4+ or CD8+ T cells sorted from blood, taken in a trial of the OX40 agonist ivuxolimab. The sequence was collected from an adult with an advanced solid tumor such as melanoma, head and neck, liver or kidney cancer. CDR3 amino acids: CASSDPDRLTLNTEAFF. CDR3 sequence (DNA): TGTGCCAGCAGTGACCCCGACAGGCTAACCTTGAACACTGAAGCTTTCTTT.